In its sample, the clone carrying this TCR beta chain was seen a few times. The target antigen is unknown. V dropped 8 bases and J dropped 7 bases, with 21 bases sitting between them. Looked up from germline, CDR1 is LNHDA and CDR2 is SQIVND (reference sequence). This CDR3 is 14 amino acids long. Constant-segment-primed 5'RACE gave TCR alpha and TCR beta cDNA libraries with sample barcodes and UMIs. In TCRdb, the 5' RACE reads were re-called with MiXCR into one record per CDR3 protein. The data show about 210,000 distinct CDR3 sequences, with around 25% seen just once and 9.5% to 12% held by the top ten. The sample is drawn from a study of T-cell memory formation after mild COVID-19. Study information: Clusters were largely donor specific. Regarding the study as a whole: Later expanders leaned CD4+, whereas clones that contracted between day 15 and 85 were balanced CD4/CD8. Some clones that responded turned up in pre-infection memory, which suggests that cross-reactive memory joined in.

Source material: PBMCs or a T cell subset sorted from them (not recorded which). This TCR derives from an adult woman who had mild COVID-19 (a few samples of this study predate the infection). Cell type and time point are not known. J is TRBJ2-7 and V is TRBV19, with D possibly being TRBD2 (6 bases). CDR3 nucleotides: TGTGCCAGTGGGTCGGGACTCCTCTCGGGAGAGCAGTACTTC. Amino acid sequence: CASGSGLLSGEQYF. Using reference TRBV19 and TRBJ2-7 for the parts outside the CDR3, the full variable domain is DGGITQSPKYLFRKEGQNVTLSCEQNLNHDAMYWYRQDPGQGLRLIYYSQIVNDFQKGDIAEGYSVSREKKESFPLTVTSAQKNPTAFYLCASGSGLLSGEQYFGPGTRLTVT.